This section outlines one T cell receptor (beta chain) sequence together with its context. Its specificity is unknown. This sample was included in a study of T cell responses to AZD1222 COVID-19 vaccine. Findings of the study overall: Across spike, vaccine-associated CD4 TCRs were found, dominant at 160-218 and 743-854. When two AZD1222 doses had been given, Spike-specific TCR breadth and depth rose. Donors were chiefly white British, with a greater number of females, and clonal diversity was perhaps underestimated.

CDR3 length: 16 residues. V lost 0 bases and J lost 5, with 14 bases in between. The V gene's germline CDR1 is SEHNR and CDR2 FQNEAQ (reference sequence). Repertoires were generated with immunoSEQ multiplex PCR, while TCRdb's copy carries only in-frame clones and drops some. The sample yields approximately 110,000 clones, 92% seen once. This chain connects TRBV7-9 to TRBJ2-1; a weak D match, TRBD2 (5 bases). Sequencing used peripheral blood, obtained 28 days after the second AZD1222 dose. The source of this sequence is an adult who received the AZD1222 COVID-19 vaccine. The CDR3 protein is CASSLAVWGADNEQFF. CDR3 bases: TGTGCCAGCAGCTTAGCGGTATGGGGAGCCGACAATGAGCAGTTCTTC.